The sequence of this TCR beta chain was determined in a study of blood T cells in healthy people across ages. Study details: There was about one barcoded beta molecule captured by template switching per two T cells. Study results and limitations: Investigators viewed diversity estimates from one million T cells as underestimates, the study reported.

Regarding this clonotype: The antigen is unknown.

Primers used in a second PCR of about 6 to 11 cycles were a sample-barcoded 5' primer and a J-beta primer mix. Per sample, CDR3-containing paired-end reads numbered at least 2.5 million. TCRdb passed the 5' RACE reads through MiXCR, listing each CDR3 protein once. The sample has 1.5 million to 2 million distinct CDR3 sequences, 39% seen once; the top ten hold 23%. V shed 0 bases and J shed 6 bases, with 18 bases lying between them. The CDR3 consists of 17 residues. The germline V gene has CDR1 MGHRA and CDR2 YSYEKL. The chain is built from TRBV4-1 and TRBJ2-1; no definite D call. This receptor was obtained from a human donor in good health. The sample comprised blood. CDR3 bases: TGCGCCAGCAGCCAAGAGCCCACCTTCCCCGTAGGCAATGAGCAGTTCTTC. Translated, it gives CASSQEPTFPVGNEQFF.